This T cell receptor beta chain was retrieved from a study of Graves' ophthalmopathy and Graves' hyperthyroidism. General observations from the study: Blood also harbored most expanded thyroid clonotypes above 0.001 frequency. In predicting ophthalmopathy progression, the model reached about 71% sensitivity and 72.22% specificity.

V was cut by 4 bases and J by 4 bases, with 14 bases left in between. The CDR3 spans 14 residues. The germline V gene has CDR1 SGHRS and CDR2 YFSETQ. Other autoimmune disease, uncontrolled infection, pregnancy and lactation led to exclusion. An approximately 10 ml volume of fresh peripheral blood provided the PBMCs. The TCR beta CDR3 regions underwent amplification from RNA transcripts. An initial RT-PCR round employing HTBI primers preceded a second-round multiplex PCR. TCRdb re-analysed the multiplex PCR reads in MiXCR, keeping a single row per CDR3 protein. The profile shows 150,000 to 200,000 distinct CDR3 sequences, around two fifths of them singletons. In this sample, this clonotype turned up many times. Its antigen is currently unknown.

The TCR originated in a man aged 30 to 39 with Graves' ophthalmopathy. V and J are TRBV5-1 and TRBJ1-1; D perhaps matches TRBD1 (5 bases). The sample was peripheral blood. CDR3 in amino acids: CASSPGGGSTEAFF. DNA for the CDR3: TGCGCCAGCAGCCCTGGGGGGGGGTCCACTGAAGCTTTCTTT.